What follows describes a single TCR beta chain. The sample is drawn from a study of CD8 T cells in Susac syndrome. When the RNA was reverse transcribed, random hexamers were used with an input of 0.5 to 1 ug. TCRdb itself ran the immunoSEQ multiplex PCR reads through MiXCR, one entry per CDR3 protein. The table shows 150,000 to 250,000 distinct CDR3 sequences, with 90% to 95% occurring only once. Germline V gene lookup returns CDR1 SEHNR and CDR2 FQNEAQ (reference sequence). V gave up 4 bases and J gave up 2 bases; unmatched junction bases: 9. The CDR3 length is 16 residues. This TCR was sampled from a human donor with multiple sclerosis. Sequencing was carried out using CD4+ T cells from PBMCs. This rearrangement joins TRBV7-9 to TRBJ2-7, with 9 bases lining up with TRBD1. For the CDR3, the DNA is TGTGCCAGCAGCTCACTTGGTGGGGACAGGGCCTACGAGCAGTACTTC. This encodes CASSSLGGDRAYEQYF.